This T cell receptor (beta chain) appears in the sequencing data of a study of blood T cell repertoires in COVID-19. How the authors handled the data: Nucleated cell number was recorded as an estimate derived from reference gene primer amplification. Repertoires were generated with immunoSEQ multiplex PCR, while TCRdb's copy carries only in-frame clones and drops some. Clonal size and the V and J genes are those of that table, whereas D and trimming came from the DNA. The sample holds roughly 160,000 clones, around 87% seen once. Germline assignment: CDR1 MNHEY and CDR2 SMNVEV (reference sequence). The CDR3 is made up of 16 amino acids. V lost 6 bases and J lost 5, with 19 bases in between.

This receptor was obtained from a woman older than 75 with COVID-19, enrolled during active disease. This sequence joins TRBV27 and TRBJ1-4, with D possibly being TRBD1 (5 bases). The sample comprised peripheral blood. The CDR3 region has the DNA TGTGCCAGCAGCACAGCCCCAGGGCCGCCCAATGAAAAACTGTTTTTT. Translation: CASSTAPGPPNEKLFF.